The 14 T cell receptor beta chains presented below share a single source sample, sequenced in a study of T cell responses to AZD1222 COVID-19 vaccine. Measured with immunoSEQ multiplex PCR; TCRdb has only the in-frame clones, and not every one. The sample shows tens of thousands of clones, 70% to 85% of them seen only once. Here the sequenced sample was peripheral blood, taken on day 0 of AZD1222 vaccination. The receptors here all came from an adult in good health.

The V gene is TRBV7-9, the J gene TRBJ1-6; 8 positions agree with TRBD1. The CDR3 consists of 14 residues. Unmatched junction bases numbered 7, after V lost 5 bases and J lost 10 bases. Germline lookup yields CDR1 SEHNR and CDR2 FQNEAQ (reference sequence). CDR3 coding DNA: TGTGCCAGCAGCCCCCAGGGGGCCGGGTCACCCCTCCACTTT. Amino acid sequence: CASSPQGAGSPLHF.

The chain has TRBV5-1 and TRBJ2-1; D gene unclear. Germline V gene data show CDR1 as SGHRS and CDR2 as YFSETQ. The CDR3 is 15 residues long. V lost 0 bases, J lost 10 bases, and 17 bases lay in between. Here the CDR3 DNA reads TGCGCCAGCAGCTTGGTGCCAGTACGGAGCGCGGAGCAGTTCTTC. Encoded protein: CASSLVPVRSAEQFF.

The chain carries TRBV18 and TRBJ1-4; D gene unclear. CDR3 size: 12 residues. Germline V gene lookup returns CDR1 KGHSH and CDR2 LQKENI. With 2 bases removed from V and 6 bases from J, the gap between germline ends came to 4 bases. The CDR3 protein is CASSPYDEKLFF. The CDR3, as DNA: TGTGCCAGCTCACCATACGATGAAAAACTGTTTTTT.

J is TRBJ1-1 and V is TRBV14; 9 bases line up with TRBD1. The V gene's germline CDR1 is SGHDN and CDR2 FVKESK. V was clipped by 4 bases and J by 10 bases; unmatched bases: 10. The CDR3 has 14 amino acids. The CDR3 DNA reads as TGTGCCAGCAGCCCCCCCGGGACAGGGATTCGAGCTTTCTTT. Translated: CASSPPGTGIRAFF.

V and J are TRBV5-8 and TRBJ2-3; D remains unclear. This CDR3 region has 14 residues. The V gene's germline CDR1 is SGHTS and CDR2 YDEGEE. The V end lost 0 bases, the J end lost 5 bases, and 10 bases lay between the germline ends. The DNA of the CDR3 is TGTGCCAGCAGCTTGGGGTTAGCACTAGATACGCAGTATTTT. Translation: CASSLGLALDTQYF.

This clone was picked up one time. The chain links TRBV6-5 to TRBJ1-5, with TRBD1 as a possible D gene (5 bases). The germline CDR1 and CDR2 sequences are MNHEY and SVGAGI. There are 14 residues in the CDR3. Trimming left V 7 bases short and J 5 bases short, with 15 bases between. This chain's CDR3 is CASTPRGGYQPQHF. The CDR3 DNA follows: TGTGCCAGCACCCCTAGGGGCGGATATCAGCCCCAGCATTTT.

J is TRBJ1-5 and V is TRBV19; D is unresolved. V lost 6 bases to trimming and J lost 8 bases, with 20 bases between them. In germline, CDR1 is LNHDA, CDR2 SQIVND (reference sequence). CDR3 size: 15 residues. In DNA, the CDR3 is TGTGCCAGTAGCCCCCAGGCCCCCGAGGGTAAGCCCCAGCATTTT. This gives the protein CASSPQAPEGKPQHF.

This clone was detected a few times. J is TRBJ2-7 and V is TRBV4-1; 12 bases line up with TRBD1. Trimming cost V 4 bases and J 4 bases; bases outside gene matches: 5. Germline CDR1 MGHRA, CDR2 YSYEKL. The CDR3 totals 15 residues. The CDR3 loop is CASSPGQGARYEQYF. DNA of the CDR3: TGCGCCAGCAGCCCGGGACAGGGGGCGCGTTACGAGCAGTACTTC.

The gene calls are TRBV6-2 or TRBV6-3 and TRBJ2-2; D is undetermined. The length of the CDR3 is 14 residues. With 6 bases removed from V and 5 bases from J, the gap between germline ends came to 13 bases. Germline lookup yields CDR1 MNHEY and CDR2 SVGEGT. CDR3 protein: CASSQLRSTGELFF. The CDR3 region has the DNA TGTGCCAGCAGCCAACTTCGGAGTACCGGGGAGCTGTTTTTT.

The chain combines TRBV27 with TRBJ1-1, with no clear D. CDR1 and CDR2 (germline): MNHEY, SMNVEV (reference sequence). V lost 5 bases and J lost 0, with 13 bases in between. This CDR3 spans 15 amino acids. CDR3 DNA: TGTGCCAGCAGTCCCTTGGCAGAGCTGAACACTGAAGCTTTCTTT. Encoded protein: CASSPLAELNTEAFF.

This clone came up a few times. The rearrangement joins TRBV5-6 to TRBJ2-7; no definite D call. The CDR3 loop spans 15 amino acids. The germline V and J ends were trimmed by 4 bases and 2 bases, with 16 bases remaining between them. The germline gives CDR1 SGHDT, CDR2 YYEEEE. As DNA, the CDR3 is TGTGCCAGCAGCGGCGGCCCGGGCAGGACCTACGAGCAGTACTTC. Amino acid sequence: CASSGGPGRTYEQYF.

Judged by abundance, this clone is medium-sized. Other DNA sequences of this sample code for an identical CDR3. This chain links TRBV28 with TRBJ2-3, with 8 positions matching TRBD2. Germline CDR1 reads MDHEN; CDR2 reads SYDVKM. The CDR3 is 14 amino acids. The trim removed 3 bases at V and 6 bases at J, leaving 5 bases unmatched. The CDR3 sequence: CASSFVAGTDTQYF. The CDR3 DNA sequence: TGTGCCAGCAGTTTTGTAGCGGGAACGGATACGCAGTATTTT.

The chain uses TRBV5-1 and TRBJ2-7; 8 bases map to TRBD1. Germline V gives CDR1 SGHRS, CDR2 YFSETQ. J gave up 4 bases and V 3 bases, and 6 bases lay outside the gene matches. The CDR3 spans 14 residues. The CDR3 DNA reads as TGCGCCAGCAGCTGGGGCCAGGGGGCGTACGAGCAGTACTTC. Translation: CASSWGQGAYEQYF.

V and J are TRBV28 and TRBJ2-1; TRBD2 matches at 10 bases. CDR1 is MDHEN and CDR2 is SYDVKM in the germline V gene. The CDR3 is 14 amino acids. With 8 bases clipped from V and 8 bases from J, the junction kept 9 bases outside the gene matches. CDR3 sequence: CASYLAGDVHEQFF. CDR3 bases: TGTGCCAGCTATCTAGCGGGAGATGTGCATGAGCAGTTCTTC. The whole variable domain, remainder taken from reference TRBV28 and TRBJ2-1, is DVKVTQSSRYLVKRTGEKVFLECVQDMDHENMFWYRQDPGLGLRLIYFSYDVKMKEKGDIPEGYSVSREKKERFSLILESASTNQTSMYLCASYLAGDVHEQFFGPGTRLTVL.